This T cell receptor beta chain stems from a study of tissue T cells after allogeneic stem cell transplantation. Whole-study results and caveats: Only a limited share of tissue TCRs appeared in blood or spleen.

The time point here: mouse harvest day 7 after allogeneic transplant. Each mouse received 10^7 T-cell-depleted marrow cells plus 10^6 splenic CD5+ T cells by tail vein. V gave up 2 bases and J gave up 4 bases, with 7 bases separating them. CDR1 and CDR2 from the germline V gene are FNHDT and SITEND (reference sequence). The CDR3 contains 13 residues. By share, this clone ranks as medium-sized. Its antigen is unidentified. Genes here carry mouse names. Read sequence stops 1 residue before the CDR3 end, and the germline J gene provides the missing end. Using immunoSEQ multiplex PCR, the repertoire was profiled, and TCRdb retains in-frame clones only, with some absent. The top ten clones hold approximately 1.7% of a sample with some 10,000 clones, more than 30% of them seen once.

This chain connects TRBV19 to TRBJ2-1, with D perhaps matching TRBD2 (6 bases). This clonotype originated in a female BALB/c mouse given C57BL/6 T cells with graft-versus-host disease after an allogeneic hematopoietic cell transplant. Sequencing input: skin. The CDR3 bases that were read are TGTGCCAGCAGTATCGGGGGGTATGCTGAGCAGTTC. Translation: CASSIGGYAEQF. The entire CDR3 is CASSIGGYAEQFF.